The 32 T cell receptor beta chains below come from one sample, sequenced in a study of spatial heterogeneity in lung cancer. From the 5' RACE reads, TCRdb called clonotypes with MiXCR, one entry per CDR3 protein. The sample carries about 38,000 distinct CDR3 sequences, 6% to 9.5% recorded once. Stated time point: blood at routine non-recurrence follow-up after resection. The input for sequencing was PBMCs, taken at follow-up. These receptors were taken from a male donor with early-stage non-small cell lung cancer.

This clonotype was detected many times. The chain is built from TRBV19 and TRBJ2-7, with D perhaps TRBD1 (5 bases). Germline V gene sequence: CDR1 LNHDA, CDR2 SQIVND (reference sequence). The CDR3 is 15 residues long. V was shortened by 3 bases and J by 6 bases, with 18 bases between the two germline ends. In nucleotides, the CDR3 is TGTGCCAGTAGTATTTCAGGGTCTCTCTCCCGCGAGCAGTACTTC. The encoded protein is CASSISGSLSREQYF.

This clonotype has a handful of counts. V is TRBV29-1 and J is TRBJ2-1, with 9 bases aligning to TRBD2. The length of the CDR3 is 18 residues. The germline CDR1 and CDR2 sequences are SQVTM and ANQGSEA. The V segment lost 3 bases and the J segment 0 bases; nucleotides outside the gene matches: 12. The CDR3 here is CSVELAGSYTSSYNEQFF. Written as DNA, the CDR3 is TGCAGCGTTGAGCTAGCGGGGAGTTACACCTCCTCCTACAATGAGCAGTTCTTC.

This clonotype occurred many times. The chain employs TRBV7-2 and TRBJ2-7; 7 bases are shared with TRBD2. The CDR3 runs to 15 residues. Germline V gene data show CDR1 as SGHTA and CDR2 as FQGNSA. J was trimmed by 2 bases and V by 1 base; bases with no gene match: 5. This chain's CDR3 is CASSLDSGAPYEQYF. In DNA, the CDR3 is TGTGCCAGCAGCTTAGACAGCGGGGCCCCCTACGAGCAGTACTTC.

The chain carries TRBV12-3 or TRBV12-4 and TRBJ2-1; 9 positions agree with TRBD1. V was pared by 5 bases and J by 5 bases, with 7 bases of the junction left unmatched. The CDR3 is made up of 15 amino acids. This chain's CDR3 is CASSIRQGDHNEQFF. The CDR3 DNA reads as TGTGCCAGCAGTATACGACAGGGGGATCACAATGAGCAGTTCTTC.

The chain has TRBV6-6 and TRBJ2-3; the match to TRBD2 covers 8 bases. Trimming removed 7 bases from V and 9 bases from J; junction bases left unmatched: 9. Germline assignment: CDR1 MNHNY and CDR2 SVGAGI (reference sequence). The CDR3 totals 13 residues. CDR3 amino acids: CASNGGVSLTQYF. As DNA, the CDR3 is TGTGCCAGCAACGGGGGGGTGTCCTTGACGCAGTATTTT.

The CDR3 loop reads CASRAEGSTDTQYF. The DNA for the CDR3 is TGTGCCAGCAGGGCTGAGGGGAGCACAGATACGCAGTATTTT. The V gene is TRBV6-5, the J gene TRBJ2-3; the D call may be TRBD1 or TRBD2 (5 bases each). Germline CDR1 reads MNHEY; CDR2 reads SVGAGI. The germline V and J ends were trimmed by 6 bases and 0 bases, with 10 bases remaining between them. The CDR3 sequence is 14 residues long.

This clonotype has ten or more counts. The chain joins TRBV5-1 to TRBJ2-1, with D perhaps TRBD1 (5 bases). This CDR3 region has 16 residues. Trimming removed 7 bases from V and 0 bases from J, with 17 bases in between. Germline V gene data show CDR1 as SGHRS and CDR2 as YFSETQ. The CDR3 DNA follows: TGCGCCAGCCATCCTGACAGCACCTACTCCTACAATGAGCAGTTCTTC. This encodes CASHPDSTYSYNEQFF.

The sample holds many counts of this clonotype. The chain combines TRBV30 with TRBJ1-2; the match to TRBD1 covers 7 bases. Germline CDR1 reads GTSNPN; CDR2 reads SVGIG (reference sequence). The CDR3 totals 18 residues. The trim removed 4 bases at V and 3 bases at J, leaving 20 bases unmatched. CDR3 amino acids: CAWMVGLLTGRMDYGYTF. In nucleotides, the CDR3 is TGTGCCTGGATGGTAGGACTCCTGACAGGGAGGATGGACTATGGCTACACCTTC.

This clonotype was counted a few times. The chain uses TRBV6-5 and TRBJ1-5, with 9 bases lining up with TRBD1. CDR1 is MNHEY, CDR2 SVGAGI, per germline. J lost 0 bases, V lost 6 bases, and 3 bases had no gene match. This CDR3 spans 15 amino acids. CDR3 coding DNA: TGTGCCAGCAGCAAGGACAGGGGTAGCAATCAGCCCCAGCATTTT. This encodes CASSKDRGSNQPQHF.

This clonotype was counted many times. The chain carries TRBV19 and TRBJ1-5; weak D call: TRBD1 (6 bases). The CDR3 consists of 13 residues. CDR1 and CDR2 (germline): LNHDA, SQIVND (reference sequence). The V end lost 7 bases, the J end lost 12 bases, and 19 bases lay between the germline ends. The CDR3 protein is CASTLTGILDQHF. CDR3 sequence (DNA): TGTGCCAGTACTTTAACAGGGATTCTCGACCAGCATTTT.

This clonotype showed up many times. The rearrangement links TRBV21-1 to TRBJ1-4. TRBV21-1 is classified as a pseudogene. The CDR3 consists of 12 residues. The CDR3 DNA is TGTGCCAGCAGCAAAGCGGGCAGACTCCGAAAGTTT. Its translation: CASSKAGRLRKF.

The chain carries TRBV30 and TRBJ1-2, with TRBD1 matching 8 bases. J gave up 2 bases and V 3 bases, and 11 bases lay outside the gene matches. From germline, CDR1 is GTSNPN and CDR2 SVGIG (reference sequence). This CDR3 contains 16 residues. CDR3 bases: TGTGCCTGGAGAGCCCCCCTCAGGGGGCGGAACTATGGCTACACCTTC. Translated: CAWRAPLRGRNYGYTF.

The CDR3 DNA follows: TGTGCCAGTAGTCTCCGGGGGACCGCTTACGAGCAGTACTTC. It specifies CASSLRGTAYEQYF. V gene TRBV19 combines with J gene TRBJ2-7, with D perhaps matching TRBD2 (6 bases). The germline gives CDR1 LNHDA, CDR2 SQIVND (reference sequence). The CDR3 spans 14 residues. The V and J ends lost 5 bases and 4 bases respectively, with 15 bases between them.

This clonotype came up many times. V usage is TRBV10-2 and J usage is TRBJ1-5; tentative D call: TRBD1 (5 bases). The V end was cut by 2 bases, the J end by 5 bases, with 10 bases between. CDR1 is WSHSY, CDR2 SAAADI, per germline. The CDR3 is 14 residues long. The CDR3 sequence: CASSEGGKDQPQHF. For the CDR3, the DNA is TGCGCCAGCAGTGAGGGGGGGAAGGATCAGCCCCAGCATTTT.

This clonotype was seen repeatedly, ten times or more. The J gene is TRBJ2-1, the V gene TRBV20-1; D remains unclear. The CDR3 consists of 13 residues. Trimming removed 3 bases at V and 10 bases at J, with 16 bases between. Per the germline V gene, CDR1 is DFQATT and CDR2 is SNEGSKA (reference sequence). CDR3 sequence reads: CSASKGKLEEQFF. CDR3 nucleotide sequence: TGCAGTGCTAGCAAAGGGAAGCTGGAGGAGCAGTTCTTC.

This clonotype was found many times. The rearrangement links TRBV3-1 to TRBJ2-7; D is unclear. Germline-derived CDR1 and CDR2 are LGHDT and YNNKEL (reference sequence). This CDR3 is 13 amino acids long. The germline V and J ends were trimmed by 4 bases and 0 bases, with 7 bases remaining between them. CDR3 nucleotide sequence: TGTGCCAGCAGCCCATTGAGCTCCTACGAGCAGTACTTC. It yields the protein CASSPLSSYEQYF.

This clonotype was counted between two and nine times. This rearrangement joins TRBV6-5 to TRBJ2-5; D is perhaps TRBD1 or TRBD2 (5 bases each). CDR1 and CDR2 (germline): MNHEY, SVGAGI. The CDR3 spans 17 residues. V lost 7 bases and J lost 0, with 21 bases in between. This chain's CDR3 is CASNGRGGPTYQETQYF. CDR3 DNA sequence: TGTGCCAGCAACGGACGGGGCGGACCAACTTACCAAGAGACCCAGTACTTC.

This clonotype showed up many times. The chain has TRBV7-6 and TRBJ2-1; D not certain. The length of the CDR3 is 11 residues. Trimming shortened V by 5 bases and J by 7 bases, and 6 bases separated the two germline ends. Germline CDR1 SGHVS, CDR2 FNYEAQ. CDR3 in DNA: TGTGCCAGCAGCACCAGTAATGAGCAGTTCTTC. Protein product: CASSTSNEQFF.

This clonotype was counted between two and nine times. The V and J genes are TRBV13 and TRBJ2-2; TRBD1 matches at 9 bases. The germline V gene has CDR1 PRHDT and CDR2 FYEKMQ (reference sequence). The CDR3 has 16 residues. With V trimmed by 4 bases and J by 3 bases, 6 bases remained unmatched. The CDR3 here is CASSSRQGVDTGELFF. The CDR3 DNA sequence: TGTGCCAGCAGCTCCCGACAGGGGGTAGACACCGGGGAGCTGTTTTTT. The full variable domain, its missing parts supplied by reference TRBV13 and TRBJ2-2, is AAGVIQSPRHLIKEKRETATLKCYPIPRHDTVYWYQQGPGQDPQFLISFYEKMQSDKGSIPDRFSAQQFSDYHSELNMSSLELGDSALYFCASSSRQGVDTGELFFGEGSRLTVL.

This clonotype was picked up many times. CDR3 region: CASSYPGQGAEGEQFF. CDR3 DNA sequence: TGTGCCAGCAGTTACCCGGGACAGGGGGCCGAAGGTGAGCAGTTCTTC. This sequence joins TRBV6-6 and TRBJ2-1; 12 positions agree with TRBD1. The CDR3 consists of 16 residues. V was clipped by 2 bases and J by 9 bases; unmatched bases: 8. Germline CDR1 and CDR2: MNHNY and SVGAGI (reference sequence).

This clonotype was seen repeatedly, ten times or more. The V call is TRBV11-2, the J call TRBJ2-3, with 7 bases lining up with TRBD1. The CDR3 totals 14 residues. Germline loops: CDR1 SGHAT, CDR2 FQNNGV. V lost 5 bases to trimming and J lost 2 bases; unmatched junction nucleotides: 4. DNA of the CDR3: TGTGCCAGCAGCCCGGGACAGTTCACAGATACGCAGTATTTT. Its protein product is CASSPGQFTDTQYF. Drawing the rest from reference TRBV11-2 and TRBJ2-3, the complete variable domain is EAGVAQSPRYKIIEKRQSVAFWCNPISGHATLYWYQQILGQGPKLLIQFQNNGVVDDSQLPKDRFSAERLKGVDSTLKIQPAKLEDSAVYLCASSPGQFTDTQYFGPGTRLTVL.

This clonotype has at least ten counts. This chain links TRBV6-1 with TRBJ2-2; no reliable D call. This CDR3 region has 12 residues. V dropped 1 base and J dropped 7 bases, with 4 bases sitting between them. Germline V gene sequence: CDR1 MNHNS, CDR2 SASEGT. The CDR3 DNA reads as TGTGCCAGCAGTGAAGGAGGCGGGGAGCTGTTTTTT. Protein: CASSEGGGELFF.

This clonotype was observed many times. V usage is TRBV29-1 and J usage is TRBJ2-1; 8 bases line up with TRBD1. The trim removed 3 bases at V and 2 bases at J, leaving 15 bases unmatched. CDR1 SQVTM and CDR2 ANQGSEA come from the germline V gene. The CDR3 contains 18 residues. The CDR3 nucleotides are TGCAGCGTTGAGGGTTTGACAGGGGCTCCGACAACCTACAATGAGCAGTTCTTC. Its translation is CSVEGLTGAPTTYNEQFF.

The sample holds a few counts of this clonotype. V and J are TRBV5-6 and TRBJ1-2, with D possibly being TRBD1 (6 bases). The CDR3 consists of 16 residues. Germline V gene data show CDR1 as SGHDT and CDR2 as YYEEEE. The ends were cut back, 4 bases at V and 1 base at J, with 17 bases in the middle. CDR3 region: CASSNPQGPHNYGYTF. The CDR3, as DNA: TGTGCCAGCAGCAACCCACAGGGACCTCATAACTATGGCTACACCTTC.

The CDR3 DNA sequence: TGTGCCAGCAGCCGACAGGGGGGGAGCGATGGCTACACCTTC. This encodes CASSRQGGSDGYTF. V usage is TRBV6-5 and J usage is TRBJ1-2, with 9 bases matching TRBD1. With V trimmed by 6 bases and J by 6 bases, 8 bases remained unmatched. Germline V CDR1 and CDR2: MNHEY, SVGAGI. The CDR3 totals 14 residues.

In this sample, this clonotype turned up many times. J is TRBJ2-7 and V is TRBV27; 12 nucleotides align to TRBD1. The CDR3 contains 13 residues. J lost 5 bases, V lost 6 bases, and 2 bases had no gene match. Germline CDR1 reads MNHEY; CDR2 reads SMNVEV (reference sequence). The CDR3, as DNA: TGTGCCAGCAGCGGGACAGGGGGCGACGAGCAGTACTTC. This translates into CASSGTGGDEQYF.

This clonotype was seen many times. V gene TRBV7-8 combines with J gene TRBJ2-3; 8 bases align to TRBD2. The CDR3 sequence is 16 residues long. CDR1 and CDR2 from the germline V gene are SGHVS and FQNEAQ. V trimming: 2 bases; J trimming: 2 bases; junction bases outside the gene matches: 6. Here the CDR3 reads CASSLRTSSYTDTQYF. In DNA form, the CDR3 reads TGTGCCAGCAGCTTACGGACTAGCTCCTACACAGATACGCAGTATTTT. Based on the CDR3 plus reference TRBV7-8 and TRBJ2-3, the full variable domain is GAGVSQSPRYKVAKRGQDVALRCDPISGHVSLFWYQQALGQGPEFLTYFQNEAQLDKSGLPSDRFFAERPEGSVSTLKIQRTQQEDSAVYLCASSLRTSSYTDTQYFGPGTRLTVL.

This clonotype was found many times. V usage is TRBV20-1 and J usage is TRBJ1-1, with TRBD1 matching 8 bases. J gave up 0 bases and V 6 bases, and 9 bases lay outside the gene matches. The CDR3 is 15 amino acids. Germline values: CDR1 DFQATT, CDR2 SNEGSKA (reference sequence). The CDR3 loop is CSAQDREGMNTEAFF. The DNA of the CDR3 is TGCAGTGCCCAGGACAGGGAGGGGATGAACACTGAAGCTTTCTTT.

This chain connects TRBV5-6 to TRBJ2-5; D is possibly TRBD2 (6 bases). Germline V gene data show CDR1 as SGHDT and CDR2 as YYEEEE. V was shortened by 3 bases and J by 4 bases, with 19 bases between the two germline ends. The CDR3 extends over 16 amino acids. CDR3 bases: TGTGCCAGCAGCTCCTTGGCGGGATTGGGTACAGAGACCCAGTACTTC. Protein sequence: CASSSLAGLGTETQYF.

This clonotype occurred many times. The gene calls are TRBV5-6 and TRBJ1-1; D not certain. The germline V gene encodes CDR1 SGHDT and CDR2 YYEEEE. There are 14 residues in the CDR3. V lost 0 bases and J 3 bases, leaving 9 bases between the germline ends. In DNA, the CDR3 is TGTGCCAGCAGCTTGGACCCACGCGACACTGAAGCTTTCTTT. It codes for CASSLDPRDTEAFF.

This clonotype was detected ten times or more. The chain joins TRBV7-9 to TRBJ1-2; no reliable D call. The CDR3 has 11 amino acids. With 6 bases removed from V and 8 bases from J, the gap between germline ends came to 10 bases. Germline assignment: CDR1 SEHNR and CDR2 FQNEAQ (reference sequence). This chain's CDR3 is CASSFNRGYTF. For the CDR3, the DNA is TGTGCCAGCAGTTTTAATAGAGGCTACACCTTC.

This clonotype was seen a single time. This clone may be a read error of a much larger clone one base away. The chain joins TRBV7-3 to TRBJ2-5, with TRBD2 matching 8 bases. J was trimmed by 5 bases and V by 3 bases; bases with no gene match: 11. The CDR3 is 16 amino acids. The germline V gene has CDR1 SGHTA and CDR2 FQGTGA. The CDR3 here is CASSFPMRLALETQYF. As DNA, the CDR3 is TGTGCCAGCAGCTTTCCAATGAGACTAGCGTTGGAGACCCAGTACTTC.